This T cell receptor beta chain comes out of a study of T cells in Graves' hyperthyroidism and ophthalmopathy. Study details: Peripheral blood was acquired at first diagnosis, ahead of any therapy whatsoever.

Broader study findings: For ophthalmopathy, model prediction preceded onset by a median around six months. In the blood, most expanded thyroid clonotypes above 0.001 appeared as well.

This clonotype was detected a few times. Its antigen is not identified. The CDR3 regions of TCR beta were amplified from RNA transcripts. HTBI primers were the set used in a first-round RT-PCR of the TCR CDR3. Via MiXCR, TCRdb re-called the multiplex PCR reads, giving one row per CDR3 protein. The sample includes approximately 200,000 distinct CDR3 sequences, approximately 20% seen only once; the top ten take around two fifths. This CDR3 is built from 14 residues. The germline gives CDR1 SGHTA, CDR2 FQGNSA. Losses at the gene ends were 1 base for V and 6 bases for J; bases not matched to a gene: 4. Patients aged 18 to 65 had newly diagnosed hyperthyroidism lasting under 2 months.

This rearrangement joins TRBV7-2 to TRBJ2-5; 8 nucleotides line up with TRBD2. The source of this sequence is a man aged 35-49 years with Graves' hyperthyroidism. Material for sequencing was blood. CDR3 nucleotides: TGTGCCAGCAGCTTAGGTGGACTAGCTAAGACCCAGTACTTC. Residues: CASSLGGLAKTQYF.